This is a list of T cell receptor beta chains from one sample in a study of T cell repertoires in cytomegalovirus infection. TCRdb re-derived calls from the reads in MiXCR, one entry per CDR3 protein. The sample consists of fewer than 550,000 distinct CDR3 sequences, 26% of them appearing once. The sample comprised PBMCs. The origin of the receptors is a human donor in good health (CMV status not recorded). Some clones in this sample may be carry-over from other donors' samples. The CDR3 runs from the conserved cysteine through the conserved F or W. A D gene is named only where the DNA matches it firmly. Clone size appears in some rows only: once, few, many, or a class for an expanded clone.

V	D	size	J	length	CDR3	DNA
TRBV3-1	-	few	TRBJ2-5	12	CASSQRGETQYF	TGTGCCAGCAGCCAACGTGGGGAGACCCAGTACTTC
TRBV28	-	few	TRBJ1-1	13	CASSLVQKAEAFF	TGTGCCAGCAGTTTAGTGCAGAAGGCTGAAGCTTTCTTT
TRBV7-2	-	few	TRBJ1-5	14	CASGGGPGNQPQHF	TGTGCCAGCGGGGGGGGCCCAGGAAATCAGCCCCAGCATTTT
TRBV12-3/TRBV12-4	TRBD1	many	TRBJ1-2	16	CASSPGRDRGNYGYTF	TGTGCCAGCAGTCCCGGCCGGGACAGGGGTAACTATGGCTACACCTTC
TRBV4-1	TRBD2	few	TRBJ2-1	14	CASSHGLAGDEQFF	TGCGCCAGCAGCCATGGGCTAGCGGGAGATGAGCAGTTCTTC
TRBV7-6	TRBD1	many	TRBJ2-5	16	CASSRGGQDRGETQYF	TGTGCCAGCAGCCGAGGGGGCCAGGATCGGGGAGAGACCCAGTACTTC
TRBV11-1	TRBD2	many	TRBJ2-1	17	CASSLWLTSGSYNEQFF	TGTGCCAGCAGCTTATGGTTGACTAGCGGCTCCTACAATGAGCAGTTCTTC
TRBV7-2	-	many	TRBJ1-3	16	CASRQTTGFSGNTIYF	TGTGCCAGCAGACAAACGACAGGATTCTCTGGAAACACCATATATTTT
TRBV27	TRBD1	-	TRBJ1-2	17	CASSGLTGAAANYGYTF	TGTGCCAGCAGTGGTTTGACAGGGGCCGCCGCTAACTATGGCTACACCTTC
TRBV28	-	-	TRBJ2-4	15	CASSLSGTRPNIQYF	TGTGCCAGCAGTTTAAGTGGCACAAGACCAAACATTCAGTACTTC
TRBV6-5	-	-	TRBJ1-6	16	CASSYQGIQTHSPLHF	TGTGCCAGCAGTTACCAGGGAATCCAAACCCATTCACCCCTCCACTTT
TRBV29-1	-	few	TRBJ2-5	13	CSVGLSTQETQYF	TGCAGCGTTGGTCTCAGCACCCAAGAGACCCAGTACTTC
TRBV7-9	-	-	TRBJ2-3	15	CASSFQGQSTDTQYF	TGTGCCAGCAGCTTCCAGGGGCAGAGCACAGATACGCAGTATTTT
TRBV7-2	-	many	TRBJ1-2	14	CASSKSRDNYGYTF	TGTGCCAGCAGCAAAAGCAGAGATAACTATGGCTACACCTTC
TRBV4-1	-	few	TRBJ2-2	17	CASSSSGQGGRTGELFF	TGCGCCAGCAGCTCCTCTGGACAGGGAGGGCGCACCGGGGAGCTGTTTTTT
TRBV7-2	-	few	TRBJ2-3	13	CASSQRTRDTQYF	TGTGCCAGCAGCCAACGGACCCGGGATACGCAGTATTTT
TRBV6-9	-	-	TRBJ2-5	11	CASSWSETQYF	TGTGCCAGCAGTTGGAGTGAGACCCAGTACTTC
TRBV11-2	-	few	TRBJ1-1	14	CASSLEVGSTEAFF	TGTGCCAGCAGCTTAGAGGTGGGTTCAACTGAAGCTTTCTTT
TRBV6-5	-	few	TRBJ1-6	16	CASAKKTGSYNSPLHF	TGTGCCAGCGCAAAAAAAACAGGGTCCTATAATTCACCCCTCCACTTT
TRBV7-7	-	-	TRBJ2-5	14	CASSLWGESETQYF	TGTGCTAGCAGCTTATGGGGAGAATCGGAGACCCAGTACTTC
TRBV25-1	TRBD1	-	TRBJ2-2	17	CASSEFGTTGTRRELFF	TGTGCCAGCAGTGAATTTGGGACGACAGGGACGCGACGGGAGCTGTTTTTT
TRBV29-1	-	-	TRBJ1-3	12	CSGTGTGNTIYF	TGCAGCGGTACAGGGACTGGAAACACCATATATTTT
TRBV4-1	TRBD1	few	TRBJ2-1	14	CASSQATGINEQFF	TGCGCCAGCAGCCAGGCGACAGGGATCAATGAGCAGTTCTTC
TRBV7-2	-	-	TRBJ2-5	18	CASSLGHFTTPFEETQYF	TGTGCCAGCAGCTTAGGCCACTTTACTACTCCGTTCGAAGAGACCCAGTACTTC
TRBV4-1	TRBD2	few	TRBJ2-7	16	CASSQDAVAGGYEQYF	TGCGCCAGCAGCCAAGATGCGGTAGCGGGAGGATACGAGCAGTACTTC
TRBV5-5	-	once	TRBJ2-1	14	CASSWAWGSNEQFF	TGTGCCAGCAGCTGGGCCTGGGGGTCCAATGAGCAGTTCTTC
TRBV12-3/TRBV12-4	TRBD2	-	TRBJ2-1	16	CASSFSASGLNNEQFF	TGTGCCAGCAGTTTTTCCGCTAGCGGGTTAAACAATGAGCAGTTCTTC
TRBV20-1	-	-	TRBJ2-7	14	CSARAASLLYEQYF	TGCAGTGCTAGGGCGGCTAGTCTGCTCTACGAGCAGTACTTC
TRBV20-1	TRBD2	-	TRBJ2-3	15	CSAQTGLAGLHTQYF	TGCAGTGCTCAAACAGGACTAGCGGGACTACATACGCAGTATTTT
TRBV4-1	-	-	TRBJ2-7	14	CASSQEGFSYEQYF	TGCGCCAGCAGCCAAGAGGGGTTCAGCTACGAGCAGTACTTC
TRBV5-4	TRBD2	few	TRBJ2-7	16	CASSPMVQRESYEQYF	TGTGCCAGCAGCCCGATGGTCCAGCGGGAATCCTACGAGCAGTACTTC
TRBV11-2	TRBD2	few	TRBJ2-1	17	CASSLGMRGRAGNEQFF	TGTGCCAGCAGCTTAGGCATGCGCGGGAGGGCCGGCAATGAGCAGTTCTTC
TRBV11-2	-	-	TRBJ1-2	14	CASSLDLGEYGYTF	TGTGCCAGCAGCTTAGATCTCGGAGAGTATGGCTACACCTTC
TRBV7-2	TRBD2	-	TRBJ2-1	15	CASSPLPSGKREQFF	TGTGCCAGCAGCCCCCTGCCTAGCGGGAAGCGGGAGCAGTTCTTC
TRBV7-2	-	many	TRBJ2-7	11	CASSSLDEQYF	TGTGCCAGCAGCTCGTTGGACGAGCAGTACTTC
TRBV29-1	-	-	TRBJ2-2	14	CSANRERNTGELFF	TGCAGCGCAAACAGGGAGCGAAACACCGGGGAGCTGTTTTTT
TRBV7-2	-	many	TRBJ2-6	18	CASSLRLGGSPGANVLTF	TGTGCCAGCAGCTTAAGGCTGGGCGGATCTCCGGGGGCCAACGTCCTGACTTTC
TRBV6-6	-	once	TRBJ1-6	14	CASSSRQANSPLHF	TGTGCCAGCAGTTCCCGACAGGCTAATTCACCCCTCCACTTT
TRBV12-3/TRBV12-4	-	few	TRBJ1-3	13	CASRSVSGNTIYF	TGTGCCAGCAGGAGTGTCTCTGGAAACACCATATATTTT
TRBV27	-	few	TRBJ2-1	11	CATRRGLLQFF	TGTGCCACGAGACGGGGGCTTTTGCAGTTCTTC
TRBV12-3/TRBV12-4	-	few	TRBJ2-1	12	CASSDPGLPQFF	TGTGCCAGCAGTGACCCCGGGCTTCCGCAGTTCTTC
TRBV2	TRBD2	-	TRBJ2-1	13	CASTGLAQGEQFF	TGTGCCAGCACCGGACTAGCGCAGGGGGAGCAGTTCTTC
TRBV7-6	-	-	TRBJ1-1	17	CASSLEALKLVFPEAFF	TGTGCCAGCAGCTTAGAGGCCCTAAAGCTGGTTTTCCCTGAAGCTTTCTTT
TRBV19	-	-	TRBJ2-1	15	CASSIAGWRRNEQFF	TGTGCCAGTAGTATTGCGGGGTGGCGGCGCAATGAGCAGTTCTTC
TRBV6-2/TRBV6-3	TRBD2	-	TRBJ2-7	15	CASRPGLADSYEQYF	TGTGCCAGCAGACCGGGACTAGCGGATTCCTACGAGCAGTACTTC
TRBV7-9	TRBD1	few	TRBJ1-5	16	CASSLGWDRGNQPQHF	TGTGCCAGCAGCTTAGGGTGGGACAGGGGCAATCAGCCCCAGCATTTT
TRBV7-2	-	many	TRBJ2-1	13	CASSLVQTLEQFF	TGTGCCAGCAGCTTAGTTCAGACGCTGGAGCAGTTCTTC
TRBV10-3	-	-	TRBJ2-7	11	CAIQDSYEQYF	TGTGCCATCCAGGACAGCTACGAGCAGTACTTC
TRBV4-2	-	few	TRBJ2-1	16	CASSHNPATGNNEQFF	TGTGCCAGCAGCCACAATCCAGCGACCGGAAACAATGAGCAGTTCTTC
TRBV10-3	TRBD1	few	TRBJ1-1	14	CATHSDRGYTEAFF	TGTGCCACCCATTCGGACAGGGGCTACACTGAAGCTTTCTTT
TRBV18	-	-	TRBJ2-3	18	CASSPKGPFPTSTDTQYF	TGTGCCAGCTCACCAAAGGGGCCGTTCCCGACTAGCACAGATACGCAGTATTTT
TRBV28	TRBD1	few	TRBJ1-5	16	CASSSPQGPTYQPQHF	TGTGCCAGCAGTTCCCCACAGGGGCCTACTTATCAGCCCCAGCATTTT
TRBV5-4	TRBD2	-	TRBJ2-7	14	CASSLNLAGAEQYF	TGTGCCAGCAGCCTAAACCTAGCGGGAGCCGAGCAGTACTTC
TRBV6-8	TRBD1	-	TRBJ1-4	14	CASSPTGDNEKLFF	TGTGCCAGCAGTCCGACAGGGGATAATGAAAAACTGTTTTTT
TRBV10-3	-	once	TRBJ2-3	13	CAISAGLPDTQYF	TGTGCCATCAGTGCAGGGTTGCCAGATACGCAGTATTTT